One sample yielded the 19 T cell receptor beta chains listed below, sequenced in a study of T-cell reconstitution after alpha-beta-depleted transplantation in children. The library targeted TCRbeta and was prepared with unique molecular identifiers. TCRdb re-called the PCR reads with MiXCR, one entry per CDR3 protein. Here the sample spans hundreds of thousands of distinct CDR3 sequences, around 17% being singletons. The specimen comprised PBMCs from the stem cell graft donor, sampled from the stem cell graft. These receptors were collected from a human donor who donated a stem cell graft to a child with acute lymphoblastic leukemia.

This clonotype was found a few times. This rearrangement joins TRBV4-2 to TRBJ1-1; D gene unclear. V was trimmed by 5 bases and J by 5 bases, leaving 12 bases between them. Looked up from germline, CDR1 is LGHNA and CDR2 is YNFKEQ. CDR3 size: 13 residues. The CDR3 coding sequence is TGTGCCAGCAGCTTCGGCCCCACGACTGAAGCTTTCTTT. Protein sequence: CASSFGPTTEAFF.

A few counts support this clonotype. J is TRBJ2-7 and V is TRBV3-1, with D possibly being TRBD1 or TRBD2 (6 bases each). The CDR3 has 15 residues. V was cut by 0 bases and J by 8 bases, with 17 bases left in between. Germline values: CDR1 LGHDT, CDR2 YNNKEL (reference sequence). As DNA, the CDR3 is TGTGCCAGCAGCCAAGAAGGGGGTAAAGCGGGCCAGCAGTACTTC. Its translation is CASSQEGGKAGQQYF.

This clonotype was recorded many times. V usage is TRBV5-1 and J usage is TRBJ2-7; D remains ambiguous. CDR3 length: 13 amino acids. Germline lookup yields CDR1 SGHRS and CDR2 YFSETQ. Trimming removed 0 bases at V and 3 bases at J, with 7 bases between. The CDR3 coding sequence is TGCGCCAGCAGCTTGGCGGTCTACTACGAGCAGTACTTC. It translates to CASSLAVYYEQYF.

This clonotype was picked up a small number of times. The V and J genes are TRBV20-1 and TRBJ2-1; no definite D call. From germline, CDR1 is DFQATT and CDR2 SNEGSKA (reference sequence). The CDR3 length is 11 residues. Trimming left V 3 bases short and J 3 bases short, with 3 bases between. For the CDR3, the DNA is TGCAGTGCTAGTGGCTACAATGAGCAGTTCTTC. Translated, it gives CSASGYNEQFF.

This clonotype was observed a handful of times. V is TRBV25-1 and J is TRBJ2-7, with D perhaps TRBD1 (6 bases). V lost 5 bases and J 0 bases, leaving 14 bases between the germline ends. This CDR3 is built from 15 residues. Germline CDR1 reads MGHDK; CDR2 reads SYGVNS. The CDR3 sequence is CASSSDSPYSYEQYF. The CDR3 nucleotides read TGTGCCAGCAGTTCGGACAGCCCTTACTCCTACGAGCAGTACTTC.

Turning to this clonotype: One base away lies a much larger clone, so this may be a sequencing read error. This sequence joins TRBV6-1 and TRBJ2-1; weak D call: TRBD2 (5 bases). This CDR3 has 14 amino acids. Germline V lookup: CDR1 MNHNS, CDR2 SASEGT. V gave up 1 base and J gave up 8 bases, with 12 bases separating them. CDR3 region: CASSEGPGSDEQFF. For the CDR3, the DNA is TGTGCCAGCAGTGAAGGGCCGGGGTCCGATGAGCAGTTCTTC.

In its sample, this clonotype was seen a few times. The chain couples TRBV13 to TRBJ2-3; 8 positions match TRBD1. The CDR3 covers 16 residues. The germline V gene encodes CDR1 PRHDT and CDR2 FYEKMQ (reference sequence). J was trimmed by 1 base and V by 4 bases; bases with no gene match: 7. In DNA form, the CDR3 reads TGTGCCAGCAGCTCCCCGGACAGGGCGGGCACAGATACGCAGTATTTT. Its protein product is CASSSPDRAGTDTQYF.

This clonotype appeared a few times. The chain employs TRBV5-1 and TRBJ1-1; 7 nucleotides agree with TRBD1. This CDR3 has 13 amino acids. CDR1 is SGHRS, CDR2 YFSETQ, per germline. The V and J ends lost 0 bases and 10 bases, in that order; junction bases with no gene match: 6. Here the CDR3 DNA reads TGCGCCAGCAGCTTGGCAGGGGGTGATGGAGCTTTCTTT. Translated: CASSLAGGDGAFF.

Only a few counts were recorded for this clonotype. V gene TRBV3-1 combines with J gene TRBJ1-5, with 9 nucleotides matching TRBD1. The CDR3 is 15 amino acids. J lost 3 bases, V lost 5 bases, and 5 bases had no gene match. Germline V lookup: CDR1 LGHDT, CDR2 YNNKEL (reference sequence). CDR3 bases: TGTGCCAGCAGCTGGGGACAGGGCTTCAATCAGCCCCAGCATTTT. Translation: CASSWGQGFNQPQHF.

CDR3 sequence: CAWTKTGSNYEQYF. The DNA of the CDR3 is TGTGCCTGGACTAAGACAGGGTCCAACTACGAGCAGTACTTC. This chain connects TRBV30 to TRBJ2-7, with 7 bases matching TRBD1. V lost 4 bases to trimming and J lost 3 bases; unmatched junction nucleotides: 9. The CDR3 has 14 amino acids. Germline V lookup: CDR1 GTSNPN, CDR2 SVGIG (reference sequence).

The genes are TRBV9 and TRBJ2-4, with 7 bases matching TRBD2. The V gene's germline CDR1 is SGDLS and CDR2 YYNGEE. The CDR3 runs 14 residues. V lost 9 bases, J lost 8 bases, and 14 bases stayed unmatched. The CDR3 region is CATTPGGGMDIQYF. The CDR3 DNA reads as TGTGCCACTACCCCGGGGGGAGGGATGGACATTCAGTACTTC.

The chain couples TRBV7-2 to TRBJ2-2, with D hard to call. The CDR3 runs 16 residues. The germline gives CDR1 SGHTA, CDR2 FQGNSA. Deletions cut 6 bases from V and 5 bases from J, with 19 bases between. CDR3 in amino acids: CASSEWRWPNTGELFF. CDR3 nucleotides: TGTGCCAGCAGTGAATGGAGATGGCCCAATACCGGGGAGCTGTTTTTT.

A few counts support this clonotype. DNA of the CDR3: TGCGCCAGCAGCTTGGCCCACAGTACCGCCTACGAGCAGTACTTC. Amino acid sequence: CASSLAHSTAYEQYF. The chain has TRBV5-1 and TRBJ2-7; D gene unclear. V gave up 0 bases and J gave up 2 bases, with 12 bases separating them. Germline V gene lookup returns CDR1 SGHRS and CDR2 YFSETQ. The CDR3 extends over 15 amino acids.

CDR3 bases: TGCAGTGCTAGAGATGGGACTCCCCAAAACATTCAGTACTTC. It encodes CSARDGTPQNIQYF. The rearrangement links TRBV20-1 to TRBJ2-4; tentative D call: TRBD2 (6 bases). Germline V gene sequence: CDR1 DFQATT, CDR2 SNEGSKA (reference sequence). Trimming stripped 0 bases from V and 5 bases from J, with 11 bases between. The CDR3 runs to 14 residues.

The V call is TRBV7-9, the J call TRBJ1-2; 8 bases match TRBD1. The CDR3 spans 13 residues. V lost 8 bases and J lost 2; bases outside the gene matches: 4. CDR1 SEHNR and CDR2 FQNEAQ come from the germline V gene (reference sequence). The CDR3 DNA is TGTGCCAGCCAGCAGGGGGCAAACTATGGCTACACCTTC. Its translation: CASQQGANYGYTF.

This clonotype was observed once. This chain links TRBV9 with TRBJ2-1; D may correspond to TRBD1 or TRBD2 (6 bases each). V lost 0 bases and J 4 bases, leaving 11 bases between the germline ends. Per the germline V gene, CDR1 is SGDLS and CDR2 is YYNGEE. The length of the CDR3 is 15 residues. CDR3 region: CASSVEGGAYNEQFF. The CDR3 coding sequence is TGTGCCAGCAGCGTAGAGGGGGGAGCTTACAATGAGCAGTTCTTC.

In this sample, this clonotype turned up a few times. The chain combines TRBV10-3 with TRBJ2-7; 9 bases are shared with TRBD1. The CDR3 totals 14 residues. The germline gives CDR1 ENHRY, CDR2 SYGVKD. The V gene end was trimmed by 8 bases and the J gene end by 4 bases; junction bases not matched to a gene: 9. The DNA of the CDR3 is TGTGCCATCGCGGCCGGGACAGGGATTTACGAGCAGTACTTC. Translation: CAIAAGTGIYEQYF.

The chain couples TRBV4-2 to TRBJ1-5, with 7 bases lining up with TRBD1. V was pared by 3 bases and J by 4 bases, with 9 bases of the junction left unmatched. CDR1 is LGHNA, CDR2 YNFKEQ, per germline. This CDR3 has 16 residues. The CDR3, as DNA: TGTGCCAGCAGCCATCGTATCGGGACAGAGAATCAGCCCCAGCATTTT. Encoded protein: CASSHRIGTENQPQHF.

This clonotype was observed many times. The CDR3 protein is CSARPGQGYTEAFF. The CDR3 nucleotides are TGCAGTGCTAGGCCGGGACAGGGCTACACTGAAGCTTTCTTT. The rearrangement uses TRBV20-1 and TRBJ1-1, with 9 bases identical to TRBD1. CDR1 is DFQATT and CDR2 is SNEGSKA in the germline V gene (reference sequence). CDR3 length: 14 residues. The junction had 5 bases not matched to a gene; V was cut back by 3 bases and J by 3 bases.